This T cell receptor beta chain is from a study of T-cell reconstitution after alpha-beta-depleted transplantation in children. Worth noting for this clonotype: A clone one base away is much larger, so this may be a read error.

It was with unique molecular identifiers that the TCRbeta library was prepared. Via MiXCR, TCRdb re-called the PCR reads, giving one row per CDR3 protein. This table holds hundreds of thousands of distinct CDR3 sequences, around 10% found once. Per germline, CDR1 SGHRS and CDR2 YFSETQ. The length of the CDR3 is 16 residues. The chain uses TRBV5-1 and TRBJ2-5; D may be TRBD1 or TRBD2 (6 bases each). This specimen was PBMCs, taken before TCRalphabeta/CD19-depleted stem cell transplant. This clonotype was obtained from a boy under two years old with acute myeloid leukemia, due to receive a stem cell transplant. The CDR3: CASSLSTGGGQETQNF. CDR3 DNA sequence: TGCGCCAGCAGCTTGTCTACAGGAGGGGGTCAAGAGACCCAGAACTTC.